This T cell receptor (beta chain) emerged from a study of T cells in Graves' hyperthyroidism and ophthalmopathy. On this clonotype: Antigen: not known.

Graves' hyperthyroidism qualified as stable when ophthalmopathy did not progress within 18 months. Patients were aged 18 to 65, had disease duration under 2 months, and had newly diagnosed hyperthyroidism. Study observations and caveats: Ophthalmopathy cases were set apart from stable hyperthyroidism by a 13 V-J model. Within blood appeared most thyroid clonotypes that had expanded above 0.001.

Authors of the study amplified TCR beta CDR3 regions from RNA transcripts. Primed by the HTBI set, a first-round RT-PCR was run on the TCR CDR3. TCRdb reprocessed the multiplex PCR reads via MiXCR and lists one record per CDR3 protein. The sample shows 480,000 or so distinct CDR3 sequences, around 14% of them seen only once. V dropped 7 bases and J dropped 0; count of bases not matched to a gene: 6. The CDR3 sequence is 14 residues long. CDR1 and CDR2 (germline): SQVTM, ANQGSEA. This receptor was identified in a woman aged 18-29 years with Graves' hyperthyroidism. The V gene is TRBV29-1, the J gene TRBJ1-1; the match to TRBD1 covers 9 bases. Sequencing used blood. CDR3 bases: TGCAGCGCCCTCAGGACAGGGGTGAACACTGAAGCTTTCTTT. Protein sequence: CSALRTGVNTEAFF.